A selection of T cell receptor beta chains follows, all from one sample in a study of Graves' ophthalmopathy and Graves' hyperthyroidism. From the multiplex PCR reads, TCRdb called clonotypes with MiXCR, one entry per CDR3 protein. Found here are about 480,000 distinct CDR3 sequences, approximately 14% of them singletons; the top ten hold over 8%. Sequenced material: blood. The receptors were gathered from a woman aged 25 to 39 with Graves' ophthalmopathy. Both conserved end residues are part of each CDR3. Fields, in order: J gene, clone size, D gene, V gene, CDR3 DNA, CDR3 protein. The D gene is left open where the match is weak. Clone sizes are given selectively: once, few, many, or a class where the clone is expanded.

j_gene: TRBJ1-6; abundance: NA; d_gene: NA; v_gene: TRBV30; CDR3nt: TGTGCCTGGAGTGTACGGGCGGCACGCCGAACGGCGAATTCACCCCTCCACTTT; CDR3aa: CAWSVRAARRTANSPLHF
j_gene: TRBJ1-1; abundance: many; d_gene: NA; v_gene: TRBV29-1; CDR3nt: TGCAGCGTTGAAGATGTGCGGACGGGATCCCCGGGCACTGAAGCTTTCTTT; CDR3aa: CSVEDVRTGSPGTEAFF
j_gene: TRBJ1-1; abundance: many; d_gene: TRBD1; v_gene: TRBV20-1; CDR3nt: TGCAGTGCCACACGAGGGGGCTGGGGGACTGAAGCTTTCTTT; CDR3aa: CSATRGGWGTEAFF
j_gene: TRBJ1-5; abundance: many; d_gene: NA; v_gene: TRBV12-3/TRBV12-4; CDR3nt: TGTGCCAGCAACGAAGCTAGGGGCGTTCAGCCCCAGCATTTT; CDR3aa: CASNEARGVQPQHF
j_gene: TRBJ2-2; abundance: few; d_gene: TRBD1; v_gene: TRBV28; CDR3nt: TGTGCCAACCGGGACAGTTTCACCGGGGAGCTGTTTTTT; CDR3aa: CANRDSFTGELFF
j_gene: TRBJ2-7; abundance: many; d_gene: TRBD2; v_gene: TRBV2; CDR3nt: TGTGCCAGCAGTGAACGGGCGGGAGGGGTCGAGCAGTACTTC; CDR3aa: CASSERAGGVEQYF
j_gene: TRBJ2-4; abundance: NA; d_gene: NA; v_gene: TRBV29-1; CDR3nt: TGCAGCGTTGGGGGGACCAAAAACATTCAGTACTTC; CDR3aa: CSVGGTKNIQYF
j_gene: TRBJ2-7; abundance: few; d_gene: NA; v_gene: TRBV15; CDR3nt: TGTGCCACCAGCAGACTCCAGGGGAGGGACTCCTACGAGCAGTACTTC; CDR3aa: CATSRLQGRDSYEQYF
j_gene: TRBJ2-7; abundance: many; d_gene: TRBD1; v_gene: TRBV6-5; CDR3nt: TGTGCCAGCAGTTGGACAGGGGTATCCTACGAGCAGTACTTC; CDR3aa: CASSWTGVSYEQYF
j_gene: TRBJ2-2; abundance: NA; d_gene: NA; v_gene: TRBV5-1; CDR3nt: TGCGCCAGCAGCTTGAACAGAATCAACACCGGGGAGCTGTTTTTT; CDR3aa: CASSLNRINTGELFF
j_gene: TRBJ1-2; abundance: few; d_gene: TRBD1; v_gene: TRBV28; CDR3nt: TGTGCCAGCAGTTTGAGGGGGCATTACGGCTACACCTTC; CDR3aa: CASSLRGHYGYTF
j_gene: TRBJ1-2; abundance: medium-sized; d_gene: TRBD1; v_gene: TRBV28; CDR3nt: TGTGCCAGCCCTACGACAGGGAGTGGCTACACCTTC; CDR3aa: CASPTTGSGYTF
j_gene: TRBJ2-2; abundance: many; d_gene: TRBD1; v_gene: TRBV12-3/TRBV12-4; CDR3nt: TGTGCCAGCAGTCCACAGGGGGCCGGGAACACCGGGGAGCTGTTTTTT; CDR3aa: CASSPQGAGNTGELFF
j_gene: TRBJ1-1; abundance: many; d_gene: NA; v_gene: TRBV12-3/TRBV12-4; CDR3nt: TGTGCCAGCAGTTTACAGGTTGGGGGGGGCACTGAAGCTTTCTTT; CDR3aa: CASSLQVGGGTEAFF
j_gene: TRBJ2-5; abundance: many; d_gene: TRBD1; v_gene: TRBV30; CDR3nt: TGTGCCTGGCTTTCGGGACAGCGGAAAGAGACCCAGTACTTC; CDR3aa: CAWLSGQRKETQYF
j_gene: TRBJ2-7; abundance: NA; d_gene: NA; v_gene: TRBV11-1; CDR3nt: TGTGCCAGCAGCTTAGCGTGGACGGCGGGGGCCACTTACGAGCAGTACTTC; CDR3aa: CASSLAWTAGATYEQYF
j_gene: TRBJ1-1; abundance: many; d_gene: NA; v_gene: TRBV15; CDR3nt: TGTGCCACCAGCAGCCGGACAGTCGTAGAAACTTTCTTT; CDR3aa: CATSSRTVVETFF
j_gene: TRBJ1-5; abundance: many; d_gene: TRBD1; v_gene: TRBV5-1; CDR3nt: TGCGCCAGCAGCTTGGCGACCGGGACAGACGCAGTCCAAAATCAGCCCCAGCATTTT; CDR3aa: CASSLATGTDAVQNQPQHF
j_gene: TRBJ2-5; abundance: many; d_gene: NA; v_gene: TRBV11-2; CDR3nt: TGTGCCAGCAGCCCGGACCTGCCAGAGACCCAGTACTTC; CDR3aa: CASSPDLPETQYF
j_gene: TRBJ1-5; abundance: many; d_gene: NA; v_gene: TRBV7-9; CDR3nt: TGTGCCAGCAGCTTAGACGGGATCAATCAGCCCCAGCATTTT; CDR3aa: CASSLDGINQPQHF
j_gene: TRBJ1-1; abundance: few; d_gene: NA; v_gene: TRBV30; CDR3nt: TGTGCCTGGAGTGTGGGGGGGCCCACTGAAGCTTTCTTT; CDR3aa: CAWSVGGPTEAFF
j_gene: TRBJ2-7; abundance: many; d_gene: TRBD1; v_gene: TRBV28; CDR3nt: TGTGCCAGCAGTTCCCTGACAGGGGGCATCGGCGAGCAGTACTTC; CDR3aa: CASSSLTGGIGEQYF
j_gene: TRBJ1-5; abundance: few; d_gene: NA; v_gene: TRBV19; CDR3nt: TGTGCCAGTAGTAGGGTGCAAGTTAGCAATCAGCCCCAGCATTTT; CDR3aa: CASSRVQVSNQPQHF
j_gene: TRBJ2-7; abundance: NA; d_gene: TRBD1; v_gene: TRBV5-1; CDR3nt: TGCGCCAGCAGCCTATCCTCCGGGACAGGGCTCAACGAGCAGTACTTC; CDR3aa: CASSLSSGTGLNEQYF
j_gene: TRBJ2-2; abundance: many; d_gene: TRBD2; v_gene: TRBV20-1; CDR3nt: TGCAGTGCTAGAGATAAGCTAGCGGGGAGCACCGGGGAGCTGTTTTTT; CDR3aa: CSARDKLAGSTGELFF
j_gene: TRBJ1-5; abundance: many; d_gene: TRBD1; v_gene: TRBV28; CDR3nt: TGTGCCAGCAGCCCTCGGACAGGGGGCGTTGTTCAAACGAATCAGCCCCAGCATTTT; CDR3aa: CASSPRTGGVVQTNQPQHF
j_gene: TRBJ1-6; abundance: many; d_gene: NA; v_gene: TRBV30; CDR3nt: TGTGCCTGGAGTGCAGGGTGGTCACCCCTCCACTTT; CDR3aa: CAWSAGWSPLHF
j_gene: TRBJ2-2; abundance: many; d_gene: TRBD1; v_gene: TRBV4-1; CDR3nt: TGCGCCAGCAGCCAAGAATGGACAGGGGGGACCGGGGAGCTGTTTTTT; CDR3aa: CASSQEWTGGTGELFF
j_gene: TRBJ2-7; abundance: many; d_gene: TRBD1; v_gene: TRBV5-1; CDR3nt: TGCGCCAGCAGCTTCGGACAGGGTACCTACGAGCAGTACTTC; CDR3aa: CASSFGQGTYEQYF
j_gene: TRBJ1-2; abundance: many; d_gene: TRBD1; v_gene: TRBV7-9; CDR3nt: TGTGCCAGCAGCATGGAGACAGGGAATGTTGGCTACACCTTC; CDR3aa: CASSMETGNVGYTF
j_gene: TRBJ1-5; abundance: many; d_gene: NA; v_gene: TRBV7-2; CDR3nt: TGTGCCAGCAGCGTGACAGGTGGGCCCGATCAGCCCCAGCATTTT; CDR3aa: CASSVTGGPDQPQHF
j_gene: TRBJ1-5; abundance: many; d_gene: NA; v_gene: TRBV30; CDR3nt: TGTGCCTGGAGTGTGGGTAGGGCCGGCAATCAGCCCCAGCATTTT; CDR3aa: CAWSVGRAGNQPQHF
j_gene: TRBJ2-5; abundance: NA; d_gene: NA; v_gene: TRBV5-1; CDR3nt: TGCGCCAGCAGCTTGTTAGCTTCAAAAGAGACCCAGTACTTC; CDR3aa: CASSLLASKETQYF
j_gene: TRBJ1-2; abundance: many; d_gene: NA; v_gene: TRBV7-9; CDR3nt: TGTGCCAGCAGCCCTCAGGGGAACGGCTATGGCTACACCTTC; CDR3aa: CASSPQGNGYGYTF
j_gene: TRBJ2-2; abundance: few; d_gene: NA; v_gene: TRBV6-1; CDR3nt: TGTGCCAGCAGTGAAAGAAGAGGGACACTCACCGGGGAGCTGTTTTTT; CDR3aa: CASSERRGTLTGELFF
j_gene: TRBJ2-2; abundance: many; d_gene: NA; v_gene: TRBV24-1; CDR3nt: TGTGCCACCAGTGATATGGGGTTCCCCGGGGAGCTGTTTTTT; CDR3aa: CATSDMGFPGELFF
j_gene: TRBJ2-7; abundance: NA; d_gene: TRBD1; v_gene: TRBV6-5; CDR3nt: TGTGCCAGCAGTTACACCGGGACAGGCGTCTACGAGCAGTACTTC; CDR3aa: CASSYTGTGVYEQYF
j_gene: TRBJ1-2; abundance: many; d_gene: TRBD1; v_gene: TRBV20-1; CDR3nt: TGCAGTGCTAGACGGACAGGGAGGTTGGACTATGGCTACACCTTC; CDR3aa: CSARRTGRLDYGYTF
j_gene: TRBJ1-5; abundance: NA; d_gene: TRBD1; v_gene: TRBV11-2; CDR3nt: TGTGCCAGCAGCCCTAGAGACAGGGGGCACGGGCAGCCCCAGCATTTT; CDR3aa: CASSPRDRGHGQPQHF
j_gene: TRBJ2-4; abundance: many; d_gene: TRBD1; v_gene: TRBV28; CDR3nt: TGTGCCAGCGGTCCAGGGGGCATCGGAAACATTCAGTACTTC; CDR3aa: CASGPGGIGNIQYF
j_gene: TRBJ1-2; abundance: NA; d_gene: NA; v_gene: TRBV6-2/TRBV6-3; CDR3nt: TGTGCCAGCAGTTACTCCCAGGGTTGGGATCGCTATGGCTACACCTTC; CDR3aa: CASSYSQGWDRYGYTF
j_gene: TRBJ1-1; abundance: many; d_gene: NA; v_gene: TRBV7-3; CDR3nt: TGTGCCAGCAGCTTAACGGGGGGCAGAGTCGCCACTGAAGCTTTCTTT; CDR3aa: CASSLTGGRVATEAFF
j_gene: TRBJ2-3; abundance: NA; d_gene: NA; v_gene: TRBV24-1; CDR3nt: TGTGCCACCAGTGAAGGAGCGGAGACTAGCACAGATACGCAGTATTTT; CDR3aa: CATSEGAETSTDTQYF
j_gene: TRBJ1-2; abundance: many; d_gene: TRBD1; v_gene: TRBV6-5; CDR3nt: TGTGCCAGCAGTTACTCGGGACAGGGTAACTATGGCTACACCTTC; CDR3aa: CASSYSGQGNYGYTF
j_gene: TRBJ1-1; abundance: many; d_gene: NA; v_gene: TRBV9; CDR3nt: TGTGCCAGCAGCGTAGTCGCGTCAGGGGACACTGAAGCTTTCTTT; CDR3aa: CASSVVASGDTEAFF
j_gene: TRBJ1-1; abundance: many; d_gene: TRBD1; v_gene: TRBV29-1; CDR3nt: TGCAGCGTAGGACAGGGGCCGAACACTGAAGCTTTCTTT; CDR3aa: CSVGQGPNTEAFF
j_gene: TRBJ2-7; abundance: many; d_gene: NA; v_gene: TRBV7-8; CDR3nt: TGTGCCAGCAGCCCGAGTTCGCATGGCTCCTACGAGCAGTACTTC; CDR3aa: CASSPSSHGSYEQYF
j_gene: TRBJ1-2; abundance: many; d_gene: TRBD1; v_gene: TRBV24-1; CDR3nt: TGTGCCACCAGTGATCGACAGGGGCCCTATGGCTACACCTTC; CDR3aa: CATSDRQGPYGYTF
j_gene: TRBJ2-6; abundance: many; d_gene: NA; v_gene: TRBV7-9; CDR3nt: TGTGCCAGCAGCCAAATGGCCGGGGCCAACGTCCTGACTTTC; CDR3aa: CASSQMAGANVLTF
j_gene: TRBJ2-7; abundance: many; d_gene: NA; v_gene: TRBV12-3/TRBV12-4; CDR3nt: TGTGCCAGCAGCTGGACGACCTACGAGCAGTACTTC; CDR3aa: CASSWTTYEQYF
j_gene: TRBJ2-5; abundance: many; d_gene: NA; v_gene: TRBV30; CDR3nt: TGTGCCTGGAGTGTACTTAGAGGGGGTAAAGAGACCCAGTACTTC; CDR3aa: CAWSVLRGGKETQYF
j_gene: TRBJ1-6; abundance: many; d_gene: TRBD1; v_gene: TRBV12-3/TRBV12-4; CDR3nt: TGTGCCAGCAGCACTGACAGGGGTAATTCACCCCTCCACTTT; CDR3aa: CASSTDRGNSPLHF
j_gene: TRBJ1-3; abundance: NA; d_gene: NA; v_gene: TRBV10-3; CDR3nt: TGTGCCATCAGTGAGAACAGGGAGCTTACCATATATTTT; CDR3aa: CAISENRELTIYF
j_gene: TRBJ1-1; abundance: many; d_gene: NA; v_gene: TRBV6-5; CDR3nt: TGTGCCAGCAGTTACGGGACGCCGGAAGCTTTCTTT; CDR3aa: CASSYGTPEAFF
j_gene: TRBJ1-2; abundance: NA; d_gene: TRBD1; v_gene: TRBV30; CDR3nt: TGTGCCTGGACGAACAGGGGGGGTGGCTACACCTTC; CDR3aa: CAWTNRGGGYTF